The 25 T cell receptor beta chains listed next were all sequenced from one sample in a study of Ad26.COV2.S vaccination and SARS-CoV-2 variants. The protocol was immunoSEQ multiplex PCR, while the TCRdb copy is restricted to in-frame clones and leaves out a portion. The profile shows about 460,000 clones, about 89% of them singletons. The sample's treatment: over 15 received Ad26.COV2.S at low or high dose, single or two shots; about 5 received placebo; per-sample allocation not given. Sampling took place 63 days after the first vaccine or placebo injection. The sample in question was peripheral blood, obtained in a trial of Ad26.COV2.S vaccine versus placebo. These TCRs come from a person between 18 and 59 years old who received the Ad26.COV2.S COVID-19 vaccine or a placebo.

The gene calls are TRBV18 and TRBJ2-2, with TRBD1 matching over 8 bases. With V trimmed by 6 bases and J by 1 base, 4 bases remained unmatched. The CDR3 covers 15 residues. From germline, CDR1 is KGHSH and CDR2 LQKENI. CDR3 DNA: TGTGCCAGCTCGACAGGACAGGGGAACACCGGGGAGCTGTTTTTT. Protein: CASSTGQGNTGELFF. The whole variable domain, filled in from reference TRBV18 and TRBJ2-2, reads NAGVMQNPRHLVRRRGQEARLRCSPMKGHSHVYWYRQLPEEGLKFMVYLQKENIIDESGMPKERFSAEFPKEGPSILRIQQVVRGDSAAYFCASSTGQGNTGELFFGEGSRLTVL.

In its sample, this clone was seen once. The V gene is TRBV19, the J gene TRBJ2-5, with 7 bases fitting TRBD1. This CDR3 region has 14 residues. The junction had 7 bases not matched to a gene; V was cut back by 3 bases and J by 6 bases. Germline V CDR1 and CDR2: LNHDA, SQIVND (reference sequence). The CDR3 region is CASSMEQGTQTQYF. DNA for the CDR3: TGTGCCAGTAGTATGGAACAGGGGACGCAGACCCAGTACTTC.

This rearrangement joins TRBV28 to TRBJ2-3; D is uncertain. Germline CDR1 and CDR2: MDHEN and SYDVKM. The V end lost 5 bases, the J end lost 8 bases, and 20 bases lay between the germline ends. The CDR3 loop spans 15 amino acids. The CDR3 region is CASSPRTPTSTTQYF. The CDR3 DNA reads as TGTGCCAGCAGTCCCCGGACCCCCACGTCGACTACGCAGTATTTT. The variable domain in full, with the rest retrieved from reference TRBV28 and TRBJ2-3, is DVKVTQSSRYLVKRTGEKVFLECVQDMDHENMFWYRQDPGLGLRLIYFSYDVKMKEKGDIPEGYSVSREKKERFSLILESASTNQTSMYLCASSPRTPTSTTQYFGPGTRLTVL.

The chain employs TRBV14 and TRBJ2-3; D is undetermined. This CDR3 has 14 residues. V lost 0 bases and J 2 bases, leaving 6 bases between the germline ends. The germline CDR1 and CDR2 sequences are SGHDN and FVKESK. This CDR3 reads CASSQDLATDTQYF. DNA of the CDR3: TGTGCCAGCAGCCAAGATCTCGCCACAGATACGCAGTATTTT. The entire variable domain, with the rest obtained from reference TRBV14 and TRBJ2-3, is as follows: EAGVTQFPSHSVIEKGQTVTLRCDPISGHDNLYWYRRVMGKEIKFLLHFVKESKQDESGMPNNRFLAERTGGTYSTLKVQPAELEDSGVYFCASSQDLATDTQYFGPGTRLTVL.

There are a few counts of this clone. V usage is TRBV5-5 and J usage is TRBJ2-7, with D perhaps TRBD2 (5 bases). Deletions cut 4 bases from V and 6 bases from J, with 17 bases between. The CDR3 is 14 residues long. Germline V gene sequence: CDR1 SGHKS, CDR2 YYEKEE (reference sequence). In nucleotides, the CDR3 is TGTGCCAGCAGCGAGAGAACTAGTTTCAGCGAGCAGTACTTC. Encoded protein: CASSERTSFSEQYF.

This clone has only one observation. This chain uses TRBV11-1 with TRBJ2-4, with D perhaps TRBD2 (5 bases). CDR3 length: 14 amino acids. Trimming left V 5 bases short and J 9 bases short, with 17 bases between. CDR1 and CDR2 from the germline V gene are SGHAT and FQDESV (reference sequence). The CDR3 DNA is TGTGCCAGCAGCCCCCGAGATGGGAGCGGCATTCAGTACTTC. Its translation: CASSPRDGSGIQYF.

The V and J genes are TRBV5-1 and TRBJ2-7, with D maybe TRBD1 (5 bases). The CDR3 is 13 residues long. CDR1 and CDR2 from the germline V gene are SGHRS and YFSETQ. V was pared by 2 bases and J by 3 bases, with 9 bases between. CDR3 region: CASSFGHDYEQYF. The CDR3 DNA sequence: TGCGCCAGCAGCTTCGGACACGACTACGAGCAGTACTTC. The full variable domain, its missing parts supplied by reference TRBV5-1 and TRBJ2-7, is KAGVTQTPRYLIKTRGQQVTLSCSPISGHRSVSWYQQTPGQGLQFLFEYFSETQRNKGNFPGRFSGRQFSNSRSEMNVSTLELGDSALYLCASSFGHDYEQYFGPGTRLTVT.

CDR3 amino acids: CASSLGRGFDYNEQFF. The CDR3 DNA reads as TGTGCCAGCAGCTTGGGGCGGGGCTTTGACTACAATGAGCAGTTCTTC. V is TRBV5-8 and J is TRBJ2-1; D is perhaps TRBD2 (6 bases). Germline CDR1 is SGHTS and CDR2 is YDEGEE. V lost 0 bases and J lost 3, with 13 bases in between. The CDR3 contains 16 residues.

V gene TRBV7-9 combines with J gene TRBJ2-2, with D uncertain. CDR3 length: 15 residues. CDR1 SEHNR and CDR2 FQNEAQ come from the germline V gene (reference sequence). Trimming took off 6 bases at V and 1 base at J, with 12 bases between the two ends. The CDR3 DNA is TGTGCCAGCAGTTTTAACGGCGGGAACACCGGGGAGCTGTTTTTT. As protein: CASSFNGGNTGELFF. Variable domain in full (rest from reference TRBV7-9 and TRBJ2-2): DTGVSQNPRHKITKRGQNVTFRCDPISEHNRLYWYRQTLGQGPEFLTYFQNEAQLEKSRLLSDRFSAERPKGSFSTLEIQRTEQGDSAMYLCASSFNGGNTGELFFGEGSRLTVL.

This chain uses TRBV9 with TRBJ1-3, with a weak D call TRBD1 (6 bases). The CDR3 sequence is 16 residues long. Germline values: CDR1 SGDLS, CDR2 YYNGEE. The V gene lost 4 bases and the J gene lost 0 bases, with 14 bases spanning the gap. The CDR3 coding sequence is TGTGCCAGCAGCTCCGAAGGGGGATACTCTGGAAACACCATATATTTT. This encodes CASSSEGGYSGNTIYF.

Only a few counts were recorded for this clone. The chain employs TRBV6-6 and TRBJ1-5; TRBD1 aligns across 7 bases. This CDR3 comprises 13 residues. Trimming removed 11 bases from V and 4 bases from J; junction bases left unmatched: 8. CDR1 and CDR2 from the germline V gene are MNHNY and SVGAGI (reference sequence). The CDR3 spells CAGHRDRNQPQHF. CDR3 sequence (DNA): TGTGCCGGCCACCGGGACAGAAATCAGCCCCAGCATTTT.

The sample holds one count of this clone. V and J are TRBV29-1 and TRBJ1-2; 7 bases agree with TRBD1. Germline V gene sequence: CDR1 SQVTM, CDR2 ANQGSEA. The CDR3 is 11 residues long. Trimming at V came to 6 bases and at J to 8 bases, leaving 6 bases not matched to a gene. This CDR3 is CSVVTGWGYTF. The CDR3 nucleotides read TGCAGCGTGGTGACAGGGTGGGGCTACACCTTC.

The V gene is TRBV11-2, the J gene TRBJ1-1; D uncertain. Germline CDR1 and CDR2: SGHAT and FQNNGV. The CDR3 is 15 amino acids. The V gene lost 3 bases and the J gene lost 1 base, with 12 bases spanning the gap. In DNA, the CDR3 is TGTGCCAGCAGCTTTCGGATGACCACGAACACTGAAGCTTTCTTT. This codes for CASSFRMTTNTEAFF.

V gene TRBV7-9 combines with J gene TRBJ2-2; TRBD1 might be the D (6 bases). Germline V gene sequence: CDR1 SEHNR, CDR2 FQNEAQ (reference sequence). Trimming cost V 5 bases and J 3 bases, with 19 bases left between them. This CDR3 has 17 residues. The CDR3 coding sequence is TGTGCCAGCAGCCCGCATATACAGGGCATGGACACCGGGGAGCTGTTTTTT. Translated, it gives CASSPHIQGMDTGELFF.

The V and J genes are TRBV3-1 (or the pseudogene TRBV3-2) and TRBJ1-2; no clear D. V lost 2 bases to trimming and J lost 7 bases, with 20 bases between them. The CDR3 sequence is 16 residues long. The germline V gene has CDR1 LGHDT and CDR2 YNNKEL (reference sequence). CDR3 sequence reads: CASSQPSRPMEIGYTF. For the CDR3, the DNA is TGTGCCAGCAGCCAACCATCTCGTCCTATGGAGATTGGCTACACCTTC.

A single count supports this clone. The chain recombines TRBV28 with TRBJ1-5; D is possibly TRBD1 (5 bases). Trimming shortened V by 4 bases and J by 10 bases, and 14 bases separated the two germline ends. The CDR3 contains 13 residues. Germline V gene data show CDR1 as MDHEN and CDR2 as SYDVKM. The DNA of the CDR3 is TGTGCCAGCAGTTGGGGCCTCCGAACACCCCAGCATTTT. Translated, it gives CASSWGLRTPQHF.

The chain joins TRBV28 to TRBJ1-1, with 8 bases identical to TRBD1. Germline assignment: CDR1 MDHEN and CDR2 SYDVKM. The CDR3 is 14 amino acids. J lost 3 bases, V lost 5 bases, and 5 bases had no gene match. The CDR3 loop reads CASSTGQGDTEAFF. The CDR3 nucleotides are TGTGCCAGCAGTACTGGACAGGGAGACACTGAAGCTTTCTTT. Looking up the rest from reference TRBV28 and TRBJ1-1 gives the full variable domain: DVKVTQSSRYLVKRTGEKVFLECVQDMDHENMFWYRQDPGLGLRLIYFSYDVKMKEKGDIPEGYSVSREKKERFSLILESASTNQTSMYLCASSTGQGDTEAFFGQGTRLTVV.

This clone was found once. This CDR3 reads CAWSGGRFGASNQPQHF. The CDR3 DNA follows: TGTGCCTGGAGTGGGGGTCGGTTCGGTGCATCCAACCAGCCCCAGCATTTT. The chain combines TRBV30 with TRBJ1-5; unclear D gene. The CDR3 spans 17 residues. The germline CDR1 and CDR2 sequences are GTSNPN and SVGIG (reference sequence). V dropped 1 base and J dropped 7 bases, with 23 bases sitting between them.

V is TRBV30 and J is TRBJ2-4; D uncertain. The V gene's germline CDR1 is GTSNPN and CDR2 SVGIG (reference sequence). V was pared by 4 bases and J by 0 bases, with 13 bases between. The CDR3 covers 15 residues. CDR3 protein: CAWNRQALAKNIQYF. The CDR3 nucleotides are TGTGCCTGGAATAGGCAGGCCCTAGCCAAAAACATTCAGTACTTC.

This chain links TRBV5-1 with TRBJ2-2; D remains unclear. Trimming cost V 5 bases and J 1 base, with 12 bases left between them. CDR1 and CDR2 from the germline V gene are SGHRS and YFSETQ. CDR3 length: 15 residues. The CDR3, as DNA: TGCGCCAGCAGGAGAACACCAGGGAACACCGGGGAGCTGTTTTTT. It encodes CASRRTPGNTGELFF.

This clone occurred a few times. The rearrangement uses TRBV11-1 and TRBJ1-2; D remains ambiguous. Germline CDR1 and CDR2: SGHAT and FQDESV (reference sequence). This CDR3 comprises 16 residues. V gave up 3 bases and J gave up 3 bases, with 17 bases separating them. CDR3 in DNA: TGTGCCAGCAGCTTTTCTCCGGACGCCCTGGACTATGGCTACACCTTC. It encodes CASSFSPDALDYGYTF.

V usage is TRBV7-9 and J usage is TRBJ2-1; 8 positions agree with TRBD2. CDR3 length: 12 amino acids. The V gene's germline CDR1 is SEHNR and CDR2 FQNEAQ (reference sequence). The J segment lost 12 bases and the V segment lost 2 bases, leaving 3 bases of the junction unmatched. The CDR3 nucleotides read TGTGCCAGCAGCTTAATAACTAGCGGGCAGTTCTTC. This translates into CASSLITSGQFF.

The J gene is TRBJ1-3, the V gene TRBV2; a possible D gene is TRBD1 (5 bases). The length of the CDR3 is 16 residues. Trimming cost V 5 bases and J 0 bases, with 14 bases left between them. Germline V gives CDR1 SNHLY, CDR2 FYNNEI. In DNA, the CDR3 is TGTGCCAGCAGTCCTGGAGGGGCAAGCTCTGGAAACACCATATATTTT. This translates into CASSPGGASSGNTIYF.

This clone came up once. The genes are TRBV28 and TRBJ1-5; maybe TRBD1 (6 bases). The V and J ends lost 8 bases and 6 bases respectively, with 14 bases between them. Germline values: CDR1 MDHEN, CDR2 SYDVKM. CDR3 length: 13 residues. CDR3 in amino acids: CASGGRGLQPQHF. DNA for the CDR3: TGTGCCAGCGGGGGGCGGGGACTTCAGCCCCAGCATTTT.

The rearrangement links TRBV18 to TRBJ1-3; D is undetermined. The germline V gene has CDR1 KGHSH and CDR2 LQKENI. Trimming stripped 4 bases from V and 0 bases from J, with 7 bases between. The CDR3 is made up of 14 amino acids. The CDR3 coding sequence is TGTGCCAGCTCACTGGACCTCTCTGGAAACACCATATATTTT. It is translated as CASSLDLSGNTIYF.